Listed here are 22 T cell receptor beta chains from one sample, sequenced in a study of beta chain features in type 1 diabetes. Every bit of the isolated RNA underwent reverse transcription, so sequencing read expressed TCRB transcripts. This table comes from immunoSEQ multiplex PCR, and its TCRdb copy is limited to in-frame clones, with some not included. The top ten hold roughly 1% of the sample, which has about 290,000 clones, under 8.5% seen once. The material sequenced was central memory CD4+ T cells from blood. Receptor source: a woman aged 18-29 years in good health.

J is TRBJ1-1 and V is TRBV7-9; TRBD1 aligns across 7 bases. CDR3 length: 17 residues. In germline, CDR1 is SEHNR, CDR2 FQNEAQ (reference sequence). The J segment lost 0 bases and the V segment lost 2 bases, leaving 9 bases of the junction unmatched. Here the CDR3 DNA reads TGTGCCAGCAGCTTAACGGGCAGGGGGAACATGAACACTGAAGCTTTCTTT. Encoded protein: CASSLTGRGNMNTEAFF.

This chain joins TRBV9 and TRBJ2-3; 7 positions match TRBD2. The V segment lost 0 bases and the J segment 5 bases; nucleotides outside the gene matches: 9. There are 16 residues in the CDR3. The germline V gene has CDR1 SGDLS and CDR2 YYNGEE. CDR3 in amino acids: CASSVDGGLAVDTQYF. The CDR3 coding sequence is TGTGCCAGCAGCGTAGATGGCGGGCTAGCGGTAGATACGCAGTATTTT.

This clone was recorded many times. The chain combines TRBV9 with TRBJ1-4; 7 bases map to TRBD1. The ends lost 0 bases at V and 7 bases at J; junction bases unmatched: 9. Germline values: CDR1 SGDLS, CDR2 YYNGEE. CDR3 length: 16 amino acids. The CDR3 DNA reads as TGTGCCAGCAGCGTAGGAAACAGGGGAAGAGGTGAAAAACTGTTTTTT. Protein sequence: CASSVGNRGRGEKLFF.

The genes are TRBV11-2 and TRBJ1-1, with a possible D match to TRBD1 (6 bases). The CDR3 loop spans 16 amino acids. The V end lost 3 bases, the J end lost 2 bases, and 16 bases lay between the germline ends. Germline loops: CDR1 SGHAT, CDR2 FQNNGV. The CDR3 DNA sequence: TGTGCCAGCAGCTTGATAAGGGCCGGGGGCAACACTGAAGCTTTCTTT. Translated, it gives CASSLIRAGGNTEAFF.

The chain joins TRBV28 to TRBJ2-1, with a possible D match to TRBD2 (6 bases). The CDR3 is 12 amino acids. Germline CDR1 and CDR2: MDHEN and SYDVKM. V was clipped by 2 bases and J by 7 bases, with 6 bases between them. The CDR3 DNA follows: TGTGCCAGCAGTTTAGGGGGGAATGAGCAGTTCTTC. It encodes CASSLGGNEQFF.

This clone was counted a few times. J is TRBJ2-2 and V is TRBV5-1; maybe TRBD1 (5 bases). Germline-derived CDR1 and CDR2 are SGHRS and YFSETQ. Trimming left V 5 bases short and J 1 base short, with 15 bases between. The CDR3 contains 16 residues. The CDR3, as DNA: TGCGCCAGCAGTCTTCCGCCAGGGAAGAACACCGGGGAGCTGTTTTTT. This translates into CASSLPPGKNTGELFF.

A word on this clone: The sample contains more than one DNA sequence encoding this CDR3. The chain carries TRBV7-8 and TRBJ2-2; the match to TRBD2 covers 8 bases. CDR1 is SGHVS, CDR2 FQNEAQ, per germline. There are 16 residues in the CDR3. V lost 6 bases and J lost 5; bases outside the gene matches: 11. CDR3 in amino acids: CASSWRGLAGTGELFF. The CDR3 coding sequence is TGTGCCAGCAGTTGGAGAGGGCTAGCGGGTACCGGGGAGCTGTTTTTT.

This clone was observed a few times. The same CDR3 can be traced to other DNA sequences in this sample. The rearrangement links TRBV29-1 to TRBJ2-1; D uncertain. This CDR3 has 11 residues. Per the germline V gene, CDR1 is SQVTM and CDR2 is ANQGSEA. Between the trimmed V and J ends, which lost 4 bases and 4 bases, there was a span of 5 bases. The CDR3 DNA reads as TGCAGCGTTGGCAGGTACAATGAGCAGTTCTTC. This gives the protein CSVGRYNEQFF.

This clone was picked up a small number of times. The chain uses TRBV29-1 and TRBJ2-5, with D unclear. The DNA end is a closer match to TRBJ2-7, so the J assignment may be wrong. Germline CDR1 and CDR2: SQVTM and ANQGSEA. The CDR3 length is 14 residues. CDR3 in DNA: TGCAGCGTTGTAGGGTCTCAGCAAACCTACGAGCAGTACTTC. Amino acid sequence: CSVVGSQQTYEQYF.

The V gene is TRBV2, the J gene TRBJ2-1; no reliable D call. The CDR3 spans 13 residues. Trimming took 6 bases from V and 4 from J, leaving 10 bases between them. The germline V gene encodes CDR1 SNHLY and CDR2 FYNNEI. For the CDR3, the DNA is TGTGCCAGCAGCCCCCTCTTATACAATGAGCAGTTCTTC. The encoded protein is CASSPLLYNEQFF.

This clone has ten or more counts. V is TRBV7-9 and J is TRBJ2-7; D is perhaps TRBD2 (5 bases). Between the trimmed V and J ends, which lost 3 bases and 6 bases, there was a span of 12 bases. CDR1 is SEHNR and CDR2 is FQNEAQ in the germline V gene (reference sequence). This CDR3 has 13 amino acids. The CDR3 reads CASSFGVSSEQYV. In DNA, the CDR3 is TGTGCCAGCAGCTTCGGGGTGTCTAGCGAGCAGTACGTC.

The rearrangement joins TRBV7-2 to TRBJ2-7; TRBD1 matches at 9 bases. The germline V gene has CDR1 SGHTA and CDR2 FQGNSA. There are 14 residues in the CDR3. V was clipped by 5 bases and J by 5 bases; unmatched bases: 7. CDR3 coding DNA: TGTGCCAGCAGCGCCCAGGGACAGGGTAACGAGCAGTACTTC. Translation gives CASSAQGQGNEQYF.

The genes are TRBV5-1 and TRBJ1-2; D gene ambiguous. Trimming stripped 4 bases from V and 4 bases from J, with 11 bases between. CDR1 SGHRS and CDR2 YFSETQ come from the germline V gene. This CDR3 comprises 13 residues. CDR3 DNA: TGCGCCAGCAGCCCAAACGCCCGCTATGGCTACACCTTC. Translated: CASSPNARYGYTF.

The chain links TRBV6-1 to TRBJ2-7; the D gene is possibly TRBD1 (5 bases). The CDR3 loop spans 14 amino acids. CDR1 is MNHNS, CDR2 SASEGT, per germline. Deletions cut 1 base from V and 3 bases from J, with 10 bases between. CDR3 nucleotides: TGTGCCAGCAGTGAAGAAGGCAGGGACTACGAGCAGTACTTC. It encodes CASSEEGRDYEQYF.

This clone was recorded a few times. The V call is TRBV9, the J call TRBJ1-3; D is unresolved. V dropped 0 bases and J dropped 2 bases, with 12 bases sitting between them. This CDR3 region has 16 residues. CDR1 is SGDLS and CDR2 is YYNGEE in the germline V gene. The CDR3 spells CASSVVGSGTGNTIYF. The CDR3 bases are TGTGCCAGCAGCGTAGTAGGGTCGGGGACTGGAAACACCATATATTTT.

V gene TRBV7-2 combines with J gene TRBJ2-3; D tentatively reads TRBD1 or TRBD2 (6 bases each). Looked up from germline, CDR1 is SGHTA and CDR2 is FQGNSA. This CDR3 contains 18 residues. V was clipped by 5 bases and J by 2 bases, with 23 bases between them. CDR3 region: CASSDRTVLGGNTDTQYF. The DNA for the CDR3 is TGTGCCAGCAGCGACCGGACAGTTTTGGGGGGAAACACAGATACGCAGTATTTT.

A few counts support this clone. This chain joins TRBV7-9 and TRBJ2-7; perhaps TRBD1 as D (5 bases). CDR3 length: 12 amino acids. V shed 6 bases and J shed 8 bases, with 14 bases lying between them. Per germline, CDR1 SEHNR and CDR2 FQNEAQ (reference sequence). The CDR3 nucleotides read TGTGCCAGCAGTCGTGACAGTATCAAGCAGTACGTC. It specifies CASSRDSIKQYV.

This clone was picked up a small number of times. This sequence joins TRBV19 and TRBJ2-7; 8 bases are shared with TRBD1. Per the germline V gene, CDR1 is LNHDA and CDR2 is SQIVND (reference sequence). J was trimmed by 3 bases and V by 4 bases; bases with no gene match: 8. CDR3 size: 15 residues. For the CDR3, the DNA is TGTGCCAGTAGTACACCCATGACAGGGGACTACGAGCAGTACTTC. Translation: CASSTPMTGDYEQYF. The entire variable domain, with the rest obtained from reference TRBV19 and TRBJ2-7, is as follows: DGGITQSPKYLFRKEGQNVTLSCEQNLNHDAMYWYRQDPGQGLRLIYYSQIVNDFQKGDIAEGYSVSREKKESFPLTVTSAQKNPTAFYLCASSTPMTGDYEQYFGPGTRLTVT.

The chain has TRBV7-2 and TRBJ1-1, with D unclear. CDR1 and CDR2 (germline): SGHTA, FQGNSA. Trimming took off 6 bases at V and 8 bases at J, with 10 bases between the two ends. The CDR3 length is 11 residues. CDR3 nucleotide sequence: TGTGCCAGCAGGGACGAAGGGGAAGCTTTCTTT. This codes for CASRDEGEAFF.

This clone was found a few times. This chain connects TRBV6-5 to TRBJ1-1; TRBD1 might be the D (6 bases). CDR3 length: 15 residues. Trimming pared 8 bases from V and 7 bases from J, leaving 23 bases between. Per germline, CDR1 MNHEY and CDR2 SVGAGI. The CDR3 sequence is CASQPPHKGEFEAFF. CDR3 DNA: TGTGCCAGCCAGCCACCCCACAAGGGGGAATTTGAAGCTTTCTTT.

This clone has more than one count but fewer than ten. This chain uses TRBV7-9 with TRBJ2-1; D not certain. The germline V and J ends were trimmed by 3 bases and 6 bases, with 15 bases remaining between them. Germline-derived CDR1 and CDR2 are SEHNR and FQNEAQ (reference sequence). The CDR3 has 15 residues. In nucleotides, the CDR3 is TGTGCCAGCAGCTTGAGGAAAACTATGGGCAATGAGCAGTTCTTC. Translating gives CASSLRKTMGNEQFF. Full variable domain (remainder filled in from reference TRBV7-9 and TRBJ2-1): DTGVSQNPRHKITKRGQNVTFRCDPISEHNRLYWYRQTLGQGPEFLTYFQNEAQLEKSRLLSDRFSAERPKGSFSTLEIQRTEQGDSAMYLCASSLRKTMGNEQFFGPGTRLTVL.

This clone was seen a few times. This chain connects TRBV6-5 to TRBJ1-1; 8 bases align to TRBD1. From germline, CDR1 is MNHEY and CDR2 SVGAGI. Trimming removed 4 bases from V and 5 bases from J; junction bases left unmatched: 12. There are 16 residues in the CDR3. Here the CDR3 reads CASSSHQGAWWTEAFF. In nucleotides, the CDR3 is TGTGCCAGCAGTTCCCACCAGGGGGCTTGGTGGACTGAAGCTTTCTTT.